These T cell receptor beta chains were read from a single sample in a study of cytomegalovirus exposure and HLA in healthy donors. The table came from immunoSEQ multiplex PCR; TCRdb's copy has only in-frame clones and leaves some out. The listing records 100,000 to 150,000 clones. The sample taken for sequencing was PBMCs. These receptors all come from a man younger than 30 in good health and CMV-seronegative. Both conserved end residues are part of each CDR3. A D gene is named only where the DNA matches it firmly.

j_call | d_call | v_call | cdr3_aa | cdr3_nt
TRBJ1-1 | TRBD1 | TRBV10-3 | CAISVTGVTEAFF | TGTGCCATCAGTGTGACAGGGGTCACTGAAGCTTTCTTT
TRBJ2-7 | TRBD1 | TRBV28 | CASSPTGGGYEQYF | TGTGCCAGCAGCCCGACAGGGGGTGGTTACGAGCAGTACTTC
TRBJ1-4 | . | TRBV5-1 | CASSQDSFNEKLFF | TGCGCCAGCAGTCAGGACAGTTTTAATGAAAAACTGTTTTTT
TRBJ2-4 | . | TRBV2 | CASTSLRNIQYF | TGTGCCAGCACCTCACTGCGGAACATTCAGTACTTC
TRBJ2-2 | TRBD2 | TRBV5-4 | CASSPMRGVGELFF | TGTGCCAGCAGCCCCATGCGGGGGGTGGGGGAGCTGTTTTTT
TRBJ2-1 | TRBD2 | TRBV6-4 | CASSVTSDNEQFF | TGTGCCAGCAGCGTAACTAGCGACAATGAGCAGTTCTTC
TRBJ2-7 | TRBD1 | TRBV27 | CASSFATGGYEQYF | TGTGCCAGCAGTTTTGCCACAGGGGGGTACGAGCAGTACTTC
TRBJ2-7 | TRBD1 | TRBV19 | CASSDQFVGQAPSYEQYF | TGTGCCAGTAGCGATCAGTTCGTTGGACAGGCCCCATCCTACGAGCAGTACTTC
TRBJ2-5 | . | TRBV28 | CASSVNGGRGEETQYF | TGTGCCAGCAGTGTTAACGGGGGGCGAGGTGAAGAGACCCAGTACTTC
TRBJ1-6 | TRBD1 | TRBV6-5 | CASSERTGGPNLAHF | TGTGCCAGCTCCGAGAGGACAGGGGGGCCGAATCTTGCTCACTTT
TRBJ1-5 | . | TRBV19 | CASSPGYSNQPQHF | TGTGCCAGTTCCCCCGGGTATAGCAATCAGCCCCAGCATTTT
TRBJ1-2 | . | TRBV6-5 | CASRGGRLSNYGYTF | TGTGCCAGCAGAGGGGGACGGCTGTCTAACTATGGCTACACCTTC
TRBJ2-3 | TRBD1 | TRBV6-5 | CASSRPQGAWDTQYF | TGTGCCAGCAGCCGCCCGCAGGGGGCATGGGATACGCAGTATTTT
TRBJ1-4 | . | TRBV25-1 | CASSAPGSNEKLFF | TGTGCCAGCAGCGCCCCGGGGTCTAATGAAAAACTGTTTTTT
TRBJ2-7 | . | TRBV9 | CASSVANDYEQYF | TGTGCCAGCAGCGTAGCTAACGACTACGAGCAGTACTTC
TRBJ1-4 | TRBD1 | TRBV2 | CASSARQGGYEKLFF | TGTGCCAGCAGTGCCCGACAGGGGGGGTACGAAAAACTGTTTTTT
TRBJ2-7 | TRBD1 | TRBV19 | CASSRDRGSYEQYF | TGTGCCAGTAGCAGGGACAGGGGTTCCTACGAGCAGTACTTC
TRBJ2-7 | TRBD1 | TRBV5-1 | CASSLGPGTGTKAYEQYF | TGCGCCAGCAGCTTGGGTCCAGGGACAGGGACGAAGGCCTACGAGCAGTACTTC
TRBJ1-2 | . | TRBV7-3 | CASSSQGYGYTF | TGTGCCAGCAGCTCCCAGGGCTATGGCTACACCTTC
TRBJ1-4 | TRBD1 | TRBV6-6 | CASSYSVGTGSEKLFF | TGTGCCAGCAGTTACTCTGTCGGGACAGGGTCAGAAAAACTGTTTTTT
TRBJ1-5 | . | TRBV6-1 | CASSDPPGRGWKDQPQHF | TGTGCCAGCAGTGACCCACCTGGCCGGGGGTGGAAGGATCAGCCCCAGCATTTT
TRBJ2-1 | TRBD2 | TRBV7-2 | CASSSRTSGRAGEQFF | TGTGCCAGCAGCTCGCGGACTAGCGGGAGGGCGGGTGAGCAGTTCTTC
TRBJ1-1 | . | TRBV7-9 | CASSSTDREAFF | TGTGCCAGCAGTTCAACAGACAGGGAAGCTTTCTTT
TRBJ1-2 | TRBD1 | TRBV5-6 | CASSPGQGVYGYTF | TGTGCCAGCAGCCCCGGACAGGGGGTCTATGGCTACACCTTC
TRBJ2-5 | TRBD2 | TRBV5-4 | CASSSGLAGAQTQYF | TGTGCCAGCAGCTCGGGACTAGCGGGGGCTCAGACCCAGTACTTC